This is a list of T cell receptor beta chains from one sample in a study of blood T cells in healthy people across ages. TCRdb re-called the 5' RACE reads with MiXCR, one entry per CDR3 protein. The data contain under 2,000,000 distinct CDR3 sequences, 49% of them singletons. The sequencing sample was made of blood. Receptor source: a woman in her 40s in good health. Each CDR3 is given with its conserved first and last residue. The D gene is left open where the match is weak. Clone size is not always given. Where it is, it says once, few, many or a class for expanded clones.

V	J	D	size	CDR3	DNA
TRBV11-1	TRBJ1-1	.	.	CASSLALTSPEAFF	TGTGCCAGCAGCTTAGCGCTCACAAGCCCTGAAGCTTTCTTT
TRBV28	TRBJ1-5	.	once	CASTMAGSNQPQHF	TGTGCCAGCACCATGGCAGGTTCCAATCAGCCCCAGCATTTT
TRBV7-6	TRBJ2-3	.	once	CASSLAPLGGGSTDTQYF	TGTGCCAGCAGCTTAGCCCCCCTCGGAGGGGGATCCACAGATACGCAGTATTTT
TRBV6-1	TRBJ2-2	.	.	CASRPTSGSGNTGELFF	TGTGCCAGCAGACCAACCTCAGGTAGCGGGAACACCGGGGAGCTGTTTTTT
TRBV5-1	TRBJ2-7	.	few	CASSVRDSAYEQYF	TGCGCCAGCAGCGTCCGGGACTCCGCCTACGAGCAGTACTTC
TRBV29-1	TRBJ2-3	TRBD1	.	CSVNGQGDTQYF	TGCAGCGTTAATGGACAGGGAGATACGCAGTATTTT
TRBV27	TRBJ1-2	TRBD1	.	CASSIKSGQVMGPDYGYTF	TGTGCCAGCAGTATAAAATCGGGACAGGTGATGGGACCTGACTATGGCTACACCTTC
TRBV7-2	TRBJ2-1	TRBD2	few	CASSSPGGGVVNEQFF	TGTGCCAGCAGCTCCCCGGGAGGGGGAGTGGTCAATGAGCAGTTCTTC
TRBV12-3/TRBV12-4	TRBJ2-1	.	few	CASSSSLGIEQFF	TGTGCCAGCAGTTCTTCTCTGGGGATTGAGCAGTTCTTC
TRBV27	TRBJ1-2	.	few	CASSLSSQGHNYGYTF	TGTGCCAGCAGTTTATCATCCCAGGGCCATAACTATGGCTACACCTTC
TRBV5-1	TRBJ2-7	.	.	CASSPNGGPYEQYF	TGCGCCAGCAGCCCAAACGGGGGCCCCTACGAGCAGTACTTC
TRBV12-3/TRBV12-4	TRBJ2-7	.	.	CASSVQRTSEQYF	TGTGCCAGCAGTGTACAGCGGACGTCCGAGCAGTACTTC
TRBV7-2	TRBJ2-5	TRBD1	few	CASRSATGGVQETQYF	TGTGCCAGCAGGTCCGCGACAGGGGGCGTCCAAGAGACCCAGTACTTC
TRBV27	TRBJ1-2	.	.	CASSLWPHDYGYTF	TGTGCCAGCAGTTTATGGCCCCATGACTATGGCTACACCTTC
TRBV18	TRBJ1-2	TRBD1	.	CAGSPRDRRWYGYTF	TGTGCCGGCTCACCAAGGGACAGGCGTTGGTATGGCTACACCTTC
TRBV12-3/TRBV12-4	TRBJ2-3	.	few	CASSVRVGDTQYF	TGTGCCAGCAGTGTCCGCGTGGGAGATACGCAGTATTTT
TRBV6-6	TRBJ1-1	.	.	CASSYSEGTNTEAFF	TGTGCCAGCAGTTACTCGGAGGGGACGAACACTGAAGCTTTCTTT
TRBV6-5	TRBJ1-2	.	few	CASSHGTDYGYTF	TGTGCCAGCAGTCACGGGACGGACTATGGCTACACCTTC
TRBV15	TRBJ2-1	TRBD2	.	CATSGLAGHDEQFF	TGTGCCACCAGCGGACTAGCGGGACACGATGAGCAGTTCTTC
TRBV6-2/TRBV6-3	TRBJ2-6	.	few	CASRPPGANVLTF	TGTGCCAGCAGGCCTCCTGGGGCCAACGTCCTGACTTTC
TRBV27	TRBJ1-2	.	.	CASSLFGISGYTF	TGTGCCAGCAGTTTATTCGGCATCTCTGGCTACACCTTC
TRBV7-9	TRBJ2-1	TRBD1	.	CASSARTGIYNEQFF	TGTGCCAGCAGCGCTAGGACAGGGATTTACAATGAGCAGTTCTTC
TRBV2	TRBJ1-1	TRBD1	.	CASSAGQGRSTEAFF	TGTGCCAGCAGTGCGGGACAGGGTCGAAGCACTGAAGCTTTCTTT
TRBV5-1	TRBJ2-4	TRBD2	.	CASSLQGGRDIQYF	TGCGCCAGCAGCCTGCAGGGAGGGCGAGACATTCAGTACTTC
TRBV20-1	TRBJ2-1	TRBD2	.	CSAIGAGDSYNEQFF	TGCAGTGCTATAGGAGCGGGGGATTCCTACAATGAGCAGTTCTTC
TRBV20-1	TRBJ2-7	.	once	CGARGGAGSSYEQYF	TGCGGTGCTCGAGGAGGGGCGGGAAGCTCCTACGAGCAGTACTTC
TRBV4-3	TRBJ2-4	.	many	CASSQDVGAENIQYF	TGCGCCAGCAGCCAAGATGTCGGGGCAGAAAACATTCAGTACTTC
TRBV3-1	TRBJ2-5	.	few	CASSHLRPTGRGETQYF	TGTGCCAGCAGCCACCTGAGACCGACAGGGAGGGGAGAGACCCAGTACTTC
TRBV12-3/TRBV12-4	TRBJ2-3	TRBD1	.	CASSTGTGADTQYF	TGTGCCAGCAGTACCGGGACAGGAGCAGATACGCAGTATTTT
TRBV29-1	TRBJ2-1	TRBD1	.	CSVEGTGVLSYNEQFF	TGCAGCGTTGAGGGGACAGGGGTCTTATCCTACAATGAGCAGTTCTTC
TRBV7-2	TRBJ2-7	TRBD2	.	CASSLELAGGPEQYF	TGTGCCAGCAGCTTAGAACTAGCGGGGGGCCCCGAGCAGTACTTC
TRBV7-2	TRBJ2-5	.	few	CASSPVDWETQYF	TGTGCCAGCAGCCCCGTAGACTGGGAGACCCAGTACTTC
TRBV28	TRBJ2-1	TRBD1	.	CASTTDRGPRHEQFF	TGTGCCAGCACCACGGACAGGGGGCCTAGACATGAGCAGTTCTTC
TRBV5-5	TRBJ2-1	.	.	CASSRLGGAALYEQFF	TGTGCCAGCAGCCGATTAGGGGGGGCGGCACTATATGAGCAGTTCTTC
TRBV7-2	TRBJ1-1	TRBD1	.	CASRPGGGVTEAFF	TGTGCCAGCAGACCAGGGGGAGGGGTCACTGAAGCTTTCTTT
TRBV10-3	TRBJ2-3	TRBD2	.	CAISGQTSDITDTQYF	TGTGCCATCAGTGGTCAGACTAGCGACATTACAGATACGCAGTATTTT
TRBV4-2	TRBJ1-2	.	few	CASSHMGEGGGYGYTF	TGTGCCAGCAGCCACATGGGAGAGGGTGGAGGCTATGGCTACACCTTC
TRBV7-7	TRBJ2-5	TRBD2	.	CASSLWGLGVQETQYF	TGTGCTAGCAGCTTATGGGGACTAGGAGTACAAGAGACCCAGTACTTC
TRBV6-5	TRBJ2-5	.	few	CASRQWGQNQETQYF	TGTGCCAGCAGGCAATGGGGACAAAACCAAGAGACCCAGTACTTC
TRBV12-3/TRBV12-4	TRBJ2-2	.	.	CASRPLIGELFF	TGTGCCAGCAGGCCTCTCATCGGGGAGCTGTTTTTT
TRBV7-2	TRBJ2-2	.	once	CASSFNPFGELFF	TGTGCCAGCAGCTTCAACCCTTTTGGGGAGCTGTTTTTT
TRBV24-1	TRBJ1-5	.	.	CATSEGTGPGQPQHF	TGTGCCACCAGTGAGGGAACAGGGCCCGGTCAGCCCCAGCATTTT
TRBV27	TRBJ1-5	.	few	CASSYSPGPEQPQHF	TGTGCCAGCAGTTATTCCCCTGGCCCGGAACAGCCCCAGCATTTT
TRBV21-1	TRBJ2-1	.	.	CASSKGPPSPFNEQFF	TGTGCCAGCAGCAAAGGTCCCCCCTCACCTTTCAATGAGCAGTTCTTC
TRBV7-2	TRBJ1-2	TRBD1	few	CASSAGQVGGYTF	TGTGCCAGCAGCGCGGGACAGGTGGGAGGCTACACCTTC
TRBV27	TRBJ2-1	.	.	CASSLLPSPRDEQFF	TGTGCCAGCAGTCTCTTACCCTCACCTCGGGATGAGCAGTTCTTC
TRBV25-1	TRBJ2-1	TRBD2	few	CASSESGRGGFYNEQFF	TGTGCCAGCAGTGAATCAGGGCGGGGGGGATTCTACAATGAGCAGTTCTTC
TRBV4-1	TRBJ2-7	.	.	CANSQDRDLTQYF	TGCGCCAACAGCCAAGACCGGGACCTCACCCAGTACTTC
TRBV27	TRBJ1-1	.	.	CASSVTFRASTEAFF	TGTGCCAGCAGCGTAACCTTCAGGGCCAGCACTGAAGCTTTCTTT
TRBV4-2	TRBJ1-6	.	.	CASSREDRDNSPLHF	TGTGCCAGCAGCCGGGAGGACAGAGATAATTCACCCCTCCACTTT
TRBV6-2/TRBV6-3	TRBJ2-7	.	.	CASSYPSPTYEQYF	TGTGCCAGCAGTTACCCCTCACCAACCTACGAGCAGTACTTC
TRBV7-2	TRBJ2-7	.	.	CASSQGVGEQYF	TGTGCCAGCAGCCAAGGGGTCGGCGAGCAGTACTTC
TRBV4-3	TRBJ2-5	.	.	CASSQALGIQETQYF	TGCGCCAGCAGCCAGGCGCTGGGGATCCAAGAGACCCAGTACTTC
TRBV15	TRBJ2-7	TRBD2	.	CATSRDRGGDEQYF	TGTGCCACCAGCAGAGACCGGGGGGGGGACGAGCAGTACTTC
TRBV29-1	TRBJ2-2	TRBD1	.	CSVTLSGTGGVTGELFF	TGCAGCGTTACGCTCTCCGGGACAGGGGGAGTCACCGGGGAGCTGTTTTTT